This TCR beta chain was identified during a study of CD8 T cells in ankylosing spondylitis. One entry per CDR3 protein, called by TCRdb with MiXCR from the 5' RACE reads. Of about 340,000 distinct CDR3 sequences listed, roughly 14% are singletons. Germline CDR1 LGHDT, CDR2 YNNKEL (reference sequence). Trimming stripped 0 bases from V and 2 bases from J, with 8 bases between. This CDR3 has 14 amino acids. The sequenced sample was blood, either unsorted or a sorted T cell fraction (not recorded which). The V call is TRBV3-1, the J call TRBJ2-7; D is ambiguous. This sequence was found in a male donor with ankylosing spondylitis or in good health (not recorded which). CDR3 sequence reads: CASSQDRGTYEQYF. CDR3 in DNA: TGTGCCAGCAGCCAAGATCGAGGTACCTACGAGCAGTACTTC.